Following are 5 T cell receptor beta chains from one sample sequenced in a study of blood T cell repertoires in COVID-19. Produced via immunoSEQ multiplex PCR; TCRdb's table is partial and in-frame only. The table records hundreds of thousands of clones, roughly 90% of them present only once. The sequencing sample was made of peripheral blood. The receptors shown here come from a man aged 18 to 29 with active or convalescent COVID-19.

This clone occurred many times. V gene TRBV27 combines with J gene TRBJ2-7, with 7 positions matching TRBD1. The CDR3 extends over 14 amino acids. Germline trimming cut 6 bases from V and 0 bases from J; bases unmatched to any gene: 5. Germline V CDR1 and CDR2: MNHEY, SMNVEV (reference sequence). The CDR3 loop reads CASSRGQSSYEQYF. In DNA, the CDR3 is TGTGCCAGCAGCCGGGGACAGTCCTCCTACGAGCAGTACTTC.

This chain connects TRBV5-5 to TRBJ1-2, with D tentatively TRBD1 (5 bases). The CDR3 loop spans 16 amino acids. Trimming cost V 0 bases and J 4 bases, with 16 bases left between them. CDR1 is SGHKS, CDR2 YYEKEE, per germline (reference sequence). The CDR3 DNA reads TGTGCCAGCAGCTTGGAGGTTTTGACAGAAATCTATGGCTACACCTTC. It specifies CASSLEVLTEIYGYTF.

This rearrangement joins TRBV29-1 to TRBJ1-1; 11 positions agree with TRBD1. Germline-derived CDR1 and CDR2 are SQVTM and ANQGSEA. Germline trimming cut 5 bases from V and 5 bases from J; bases unmatched to any gene: 13. The CDR3 is 16 residues long. The CDR3: CSVNSYGTGGRTEAFF. CDR3 bases: TGCAGCGTTAATTCCTACGGGACAGGGGGTAGGACTGAAGCTTTCTTT.

The chain recombines TRBV2 with TRBJ2-1, with D perhaps TRBD1 (5 bases). This CDR3 contains 14 residues. Looked up from germline, CDR1 is SNHLY and CDR2 is FYNNEI. V lost 0 bases, J lost 9 bases, and 12 bases lay in between. This CDR3 reads CASSEALRQGEQFF. The CDR3 DNA sequence: TGTGCCAGCAGTGAAGCGCTTCGCCAGGGTGAGCAGTTCTTC.

This clone has a single count. This chain links TRBV19 with TRBJ1-6, with 8 bases identical to TRBD1. The CDR3 loop spans 15 amino acids. Germline lookup yields CDR1 LNHDA and CDR2 SQIVND (reference sequence). V trimming: 5 bases; J trimming: 7 bases; junction bases outside the gene matches: 7. CDR3 sequence reads: CASSPDRVGNSPLHF. The DNA of the CDR3 is TGTGCCAGTAGTCCGGACAGGGTAGGGAATTCACCCCTCCACTTT.